What follows is one TCR beta chain and its context. The antigen is unknown. The entry originates in a study of T cell responses to AZD1222 COVID-19 vaccine. V gave up 3 bases and J gave up 1 base; unmatched junction bases: 8. Looked up from germline, CDR1 is PRHDT and CDR2 is FYEKMQ (reference sequence). CDR3 size: 17 residues. Findings and limits, study-wide: Nearly half of spike-specific TCRs reportedly go after variant regions that carry no mutations. Vaccine-associated CD4 TCRs ranged over spike, dominating at 160-218 and 743-854.

Measured with immunoSEQ multiplex PCR; TCRdb has only the in-frame clones, and not every one. The sample lists under 150,000 clones, 75% to 90% seen once, with under 2% in the top ten. This sequence was found in an adult in good health. V is TRBV13 and J is TRBJ2-7, with 11 positions matching TRBD2. The sequences come from peripheral blood, collected on day 0 of AZD1222 vaccination. The DNA of the CDR3 is TGTGCCAGCAGCTTTAGAGGTAGCGGGAGGGTGTCCTACGAGCAGTACTTC. Amino acids: CASSFRGSGRVSYEQYF.